A selection of T cell receptor beta chains follows, all from one sample in a study of cytomegalovirus exposure and HLA in healthy donors. Method: immunoSEQ multiplex PCR; TCRdb's copy keeps in-frame clones and lacks some. The top ten hold more than 3.5% of the sample, which has about 80,000 clones, approximately 67% seen once. Input material: PBMCs. Receptors were obtained from a male donor in good health and CMV-seropositive. The CDR3 runs from the conserved cysteine through the conserved F or W. The D gene is left open where the match is weak. The listing skips clone size in some rows; elsewhere it reads once, few, many or a size class.

abundance: few; v_gene: TRBV5-4; d_gene: TRBD1; j_gene: TRBJ2-7; CDR3nt: TGTGCCAGCAGCACCACAGGGGCCGAGCAGTACTTC; CDR3aa: CASSTTGAEQYF
abundance: -; v_gene: TRBV6-5; d_gene: -; j_gene: TRBJ2-1; CDR3nt: TGTGCCAGCAGTTACTCCCTTGCCACGGCGGGTGAGCAGTTCTTC; CDR3aa: CASSYSLATAGEQFF
abundance: -; v_gene: TRBV7-2; d_gene: TRBD1; j_gene: TRBJ1-2; CDR3nt: TGTGCCAGCAGCTGGGACAGGGAAGATGGCTACACCTTC; CDR3aa: CASSWDREDGYTF
abundance: few; v_gene: TRBV4-3; d_gene: -; j_gene: TRBJ2-5; CDR3nt: TGCGCCAGCAGCCCCCTCGGGGGGCTCGGACAAGAGACCCAGTACTTC; CDR3aa: CASSPLGGLGQETQYF
abundance: -; v_gene: TRBV13; d_gene: -; j_gene: TRBJ2-7; CDR3nt: TGTGCCAGCAGCTTTCCAGGTAGCGAGCAGTACTTC; CDR3aa: CASSFPGSEQYF
abundance: -; v_gene: TRBV27; d_gene: -; j_gene: TRBJ2-1; CDR3nt: TGTGCCAGCAGTTTAGGCGCGGGCAATGAGCAGTTCTTC; CDR3aa: CASSLGAGNEQFF
abundance: -; v_gene: TRBV30; d_gene: -; j_gene: TRBJ1-2; CDR3nt: TGTGCCTGCCACAACGAGGGAAGTGGCTACACCTTC; CDR3aa: CACHNEGSGYTF
abundance: medium-sized; v_gene: TRBV4-3; d_gene: -; j_gene: TRBJ2-1; CDR3nt: TGCGCCAGCAGCCAAGAAGTAGTGAGCTCCTACAATGAGCAGTTCTTC; CDR3aa: CASSQEVVSSYNEQFF
abundance: -; v_gene: TRBV28; d_gene: TRBD1; j_gene: TRBJ1-6; CDR3nt: TGTGCCAGCAGTTGGACAGGGGGCATTTCACCCCTCCACTTT; CDR3aa: CASSWTGGISPLHF
abundance: -; v_gene: TRBV5-1; d_gene: -; j_gene: TRBJ2-1; CDR3nt: TGCGCCAGCAGCTCATTGGGGGCTAATGAGCAGTTCTTC; CDR3aa: CASSSLGANEQFF
abundance: once; v_gene: TRBV6-5; d_gene: TRBD2; j_gene: TRBJ2-1; CDR3nt: TGTGCCAGCAGTTACTCGGCGGGGGGGTACAATGAGCAGTTCTTC; CDR3aa: CASSYSAGGYNEQFF
abundance: -; v_gene: TRBV30; d_gene: TRBD2; j_gene: TRBJ2-7; CDR3nt: TGTGCCTGGAGTGTAGCGGGAGGGCGAGGCGAGCAGTACTTC; CDR3aa: CAWSVAGGRGEQYF
abundance: -; v_gene: TRBV9; d_gene: TRBD1; j_gene: TRBJ1-1; CDR3nt: TGTGCCAGCAGCTTACTCAGGACAGGGAAGATGAACACTGAAGCTTTCTTT; CDR3aa: CASSLLRTGKMNTEAFF
abundance: few; v_gene: TRBV7-9; d_gene: TRBD2; j_gene: TRBJ2-1; CDR3nt: TGTGCCAGCAGCTTAGCACTAGCGGGACCGGCCAATGAGCAGTTCTTC; CDR3aa: CASSLALAGPANEQFF
abundance: -; v_gene: TRBV9; d_gene: TRBD2; j_gene: TRBJ2-7; CDR3nt: TGTGCCAGCAGCTTGGGACTAGCGGGGGGCCCTATCGAGCAGTACTTC; CDR3aa: CASSLGLAGGPIEQYF
abundance: -; v_gene: TRBV27; d_gene: -; j_gene: TRBJ1-2; CDR3nt: TGTGCCAGCAGTTCGTACAGGGGCTACACCTTC; CDR3aa: CASSSYRGYTF
abundance: -; v_gene: TRBV9; d_gene: TRBD1; j_gene: TRBJ1-2; CDR3nt: TGTGCCAGCAGCGTAGTCCAGGGATGGGACAGGGATAATGGCTACACCTTC; CDR3aa: CASSVVQGWDRDNGYTF
abundance: -; v_gene: TRBV30; d_gene: TRBD2; j_gene: TRBJ2-7; CDR3nt: TGTGCCTGGAGAGGACTAGCGGGGAAACTCTACGAGCAGTACTTC; CDR3aa: CAWRGLAGKLYEQYF
abundance: few; v_gene: TRBV10-3; d_gene: TRBD2; j_gene: TRBJ2-2; CDR3nt: TGTGCCATCAGTGAGTTTGATCGGCGGGGGTCGAACACCGGGGAGCTGTTTTTT; CDR3aa: CAISEFDRRGSNTGELFF
abundance: -; v_gene: TRBV6-1; d_gene: -; j_gene: TRBJ1-3; CDR3nt: TGTGCCATCGACACCTCTGGAAACACCATATATTTT; CDR3aa: CAIDTSGNTIYF
abundance: -; v_gene: TRBV7-2; d_gene: TRBD1; j_gene: TRBJ2-5; CDR3nt: TGTGCCAGCAGCGTGGACAGGGGTCAGACCCAGTACTTC; CDR3aa: CASSVDRGQTQYF
abundance: -; v_gene: TRBV6-1; d_gene: TRBD2; j_gene: TRBJ2-1; CDR3nt: TGTGCCAGCAGTGAACGGACTAGCGGGACCACGCACAATGAGCAGTTCTTC; CDR3aa: CASSERTSGTTHNEQFF
abundance: -; v_gene: TRBV27; d_gene: -; j_gene: TRBJ1-2; CDR3nt: TGTGCCAGCAGTTTAAGGGGGTCTAACTATGGCTACACCTTC; CDR3aa: CASSLRGSNYGYTF
abundance: -; v_gene: TRBV7-9; d_gene: TRBD1; j_gene: TRBJ1-2; CDR3nt: TGTGCCAGCAGCTTACTGGGCCGACAGGGGAACTATGGCTACACCTTC; CDR3aa: CASSLLGRQGNYGYTF
abundance: -; v_gene: TRBV19; d_gene: -; j_gene: TRBJ1-6; CDR3nt: TGTGCCAGTAGTATACGAGGCGACAGGTTGAGCTCCTATAATTCACCCCTCCACTTT; CDR3aa: CASSIRGDRLSSYNSPLHF
abundance: -; v_gene: TRBV7-9; d_gene: -; j_gene: TRBJ2-3; CDR3nt: TGTGCCAGCAGCTTAAGAGAATCCGCCGACACAGATACGCAGTATTTT; CDR3aa: CASSLRESADTDTQYF
abundance: once; v_gene: TRBV4-3; d_gene: -; j_gene: TRBJ1-2; CDR3nt: TGCGCCAGCAGCCAAGGGAGTCAGGGCGGCTATGGCTACACCTTC; CDR3aa: CASSQGSQGGYGYTF
abundance: once; v_gene: TRBV7-9; d_gene: -; j_gene: TRBJ2-5; CDR3nt: TGTGCCAGCAGCTTAGCTTTAGAAGAGGCCCAGTACTTC; CDR3aa: CASSLALEEAQYF
abundance: once; v_gene: TRBV28; d_gene: TRBD1; j_gene: TRBJ2-7; CDR3nt: TGTGCCAGCAGCTCGGGACAGGCAAGCTCCTACGAGCAGTACTTC; CDR3aa: CASSSGQASSYEQYF
abundance: few; v_gene: TRBV18; d_gene: TRBD2; j_gene: TRBJ2-1; CDR3nt: TGTGCCAGCTCACCACGGGGGGGGAGCTCCTACAATGAGCAGTTCTTC; CDR3aa: CASSPRGGSSYNEQFF
abundance: few; v_gene: TRBV2; d_gene: TRBD1; j_gene: TRBJ2-7; CDR3nt: TGTGCCACTCACCGGGACAGGGCTAACGAGCAGTACTTC; CDR3aa: CATHRDRANEQYF
abundance: -; v_gene: TRBV27; d_gene: TRBD1; j_gene: TRBJ1-6; CDR3nt: TGTGCCAGCAGTTTACTGGGACAGCCCGATTCACCCCTCCACTTT; CDR3aa: CASSLLGQPDSPLHF
abundance: -; v_gene: TRBV28; d_gene: -; j_gene: TRBJ1-1; CDR3nt: TGTGCCAGCAGCCTCTTCGCAGGGGCGAGCACTGAAGCTTTCTTT; CDR3aa: CASSLFAGASTEAFF
abundance: -; v_gene: TRBV7-6; d_gene: TRBD1; j_gene: TRBJ1-4; CDR3nt: TGTGCCAGCAGCTTAAGGGACAGGGGGGAAAAACTGTTTTTT; CDR3aa: CASSLRDRGEKLFF
abundance: -; v_gene: TRBV7-9; d_gene: -; j_gene: TRBJ2-3; CDR3nt: TGTGCCAGCAGCCAGGCCACAGATACGCAGTATTTT; CDR3aa: CASSQATDTQYF
abundance: -; v_gene: TRBV7-8; d_gene: TRBD1; j_gene: TRBJ1-4; CDR3nt: TGTGCCAGCAGGCCTACCGGGACAGCTAATGAAAAACTGTTTTTT; CDR3aa: CASRPTGTANEKLFF
abundance: -; v_gene: TRBV28; d_gene: -; j_gene: TRBJ2-3; CDR3nt: TGTGCCAGCAGTTCCCGTCCCACAGATACGCAGTATTTT; CDR3aa: CASSSRPTDTQYF
abundance: -; v_gene: TRBV30; d_gene: TRBD1; j_gene: TRBJ1-1; CDR3nt: TGTGCCGGCCACAGGGGGCTTAGGACTGAAGCTTTCTTT; CDR3aa: CAGHRGLRTEAFF
abundance: -; v_gene: TRBV7-9; d_gene: TRBD1; j_gene: TRBJ1-1; CDR3nt: TGTGCCAGCAGCATGACAGGGGACGAGGCTTTCTTT; CDR3aa: CASSMTGDEAFF
abundance: -; v_gene: TRBV6-5; d_gene: -; j_gene: TRBJ1-2; CDR3nt: TGTGCCACCGGGCGGGAAACGTTTGGCTACACCTTC; CDR3aa: CATGRETFGYTF
abundance: once; v_gene: TRBV11-1; d_gene: -; j_gene: TRBJ2-6; CDR3nt: TGTGCCAGCAGCTTCGGCTCTGGGGCCAACGTCCTGACTTTC; CDR3aa: CASSFGSGANVLTF
abundance: few; v_gene: TRBV5-1; d_gene: -; j_gene: TRBJ1-3; CDR3nt: TGCGCCAGCAAGATGGGGGGTCTTCCTGGAAACACCATATATTTT; CDR3aa: CASKMGGLPGNTIYF
abundance: once; v_gene: TRBV5-1; d_gene: -; j_gene: TRBJ1-1; CDR3nt: TGCGCCAGCAGCAAGTCACGGGTTGTGAACACTGAAGCTTTCTTT; CDR3aa: CASSKSRVVNTEAFF
abundance: few; v_gene: TRBV5-6; d_gene: TRBD1; j_gene: TRBJ2-7; CDR3nt: TGTGCCAGCAGCTTTACCGGGACAGGGAGGAACGAGCAGTACTTC; CDR3aa: CASSFTGTGRNEQYF
abundance: few; v_gene: TRBV28; d_gene: TRBD1; j_gene: TRBJ1-4; CDR3nt: TGTGCCAGCAGTTCCCTGGACAGGGGAGATGAAAAACTGTTTTTT; CDR3aa: CASSSLDRGDEKLFF
abundance: -; v_gene: TRBV27; d_gene: TRBD1; j_gene: TRBJ2-7; CDR3nt: TGTGCCAGCAGTTGGGGACAGTCCTACGAGCAGTACTTC; CDR3aa: CASSWGQSYEQYF
abundance: -; v_gene: TRBV29-1; d_gene: -; j_gene: TRBJ1-1; CDR3nt: TGCAGCGTCGGGGAGGCTGAAGCTTTCTTT; CDR3aa: CSVGEAEAFF
abundance: few; v_gene: TRBV13; d_gene: -; j_gene: TRBJ2-1; CDR3nt: TGTGCCAGCAGCTTAGCGACTCCCCGGGAGCAGTTCTTC; CDR3aa: CASSLATPREQFF
abundance: -; v_gene: TRBV6-5; d_gene: TRBD2; j_gene: TRBJ2-1; CDR3nt: TGTGCCAGCAGCTCTAGCGGGGGGACATACAATGAGCAGTTCTTC; CDR3aa: CASSSSGGTYNEQFF
abundance: -; v_gene: TRBV7-9; d_gene: -; j_gene: TRBJ1-3; CDR3nt: TGTGCCAGCAGCTTAGCAATATTGACAGTAGCTGGAAACACCATATATTTT; CDR3aa: CASSLAILTVAGNTIYF